The 7 T cell receptor beta chains below all came from one sample that was sequenced in a study of early T cells in non-severe SARS-CoV-2 infection. TCRdb independently ran MiXCR on the 5' RACE reads; one entry per CDR3 protein. The sample lists about 56,000 distinct CDR3 sequences; about 15% were seen once. The sequenced sample was whole blood, obtained at baseline. The receptors derive from an adult who was a healthcare worker with PCR-confirmed SARS-CoV-2 infection or an uninfected control (not recorded which).

The sample holds many counts of this clonotype. The J gene is TRBJ2-5, the V gene TRBV12-3 or TRBV12-4, with 8 bases fitting TRBD1. This CDR3 comprises 16 residues. V was clipped by 4 bases and J by 5 bases; unmatched bases: 12. The CDR3 reads CASSSGQQGVDETQYF. CDR3 nucleotides: TGTGCCAGCAGTTCCGGACAACAGGGGGTTGATGAGACCCAGTACTTC.

The chain has TRBV15 and TRBJ2-1; a weak D match, TRBD1 (5 bases). Germline V gene data show CDR1 as LNHNV and CDR2 as YYDKDF (reference sequence). V was pared by 3 bases and J by 7 bases, with 10 bases between. The CDR3 sequence is 13 residues long. The CDR3 sequence: CATSSQRTNEQFF. Here the CDR3 DNA reads TGTGCCACCAGCAGTCAACGGACAAATGAGCAGTTCTTC.

In this sample, this clonotype turned up a few times. This chain links TRBV6-1 with TRBJ2-7; D is unresolved. V lost 6 bases and J 3 bases, leaving 21 bases between the germline ends. The germline gives CDR1 MNHNS, CDR2 SASEGT. This CDR3 contains 16 residues. DNA for the CDR3: TGTGCCAGCAGGGGAACTTTGATAGACTGGAACTACGAGCAGTACTTC. Its protein is CASRGTLIDWNYEQYF.

The CDR3 DNA reads TGTGCCAGCTCACCAAATAGCAATCAGCCCCAGCATTTT. The encoded protein is CASSPNSNQPQHF. The chain is built from TRBV18 and TRBJ1-5; no clear D gene. The CDR3 is 13 residues long. The germline V gene has CDR1 KGHSH and CDR2 LQKENI. V was clipped by 2 bases and J by 0 bases, with 2 bases between them.

This clonotype was picked up a small number of times. The chain uses TRBV13 and TRBJ2-2, with 11 bases lining up with TRBD2. This CDR3 is 19 amino acids long. From germline, CDR1 is PRHDT and CDR2 FYEKMQ (reference sequence). Trimming removed 6 bases from V and 0 bases from J; junction bases left unmatched: 12. The CDR3 DNA reads TGTGCCAGCAGTTCCTACGGGGCGGGACTAGCGGCGAACACCGGGGAGCTGTTTTTT. Encoded protein: CASSSYGAGLAANTGELFF.

On this clonotype: The germline gene is not matched at one end of the junction; a read error may be the cause. The chain couples TRBV12-3 or TRBV12-4 to TRBJ2-5; TRBD2 matches 10 bases. There are 16 residues in the CDR3. CDR3 in amino acids: CASSLNLAGVFKTQYF. In nucleotides, the CDR3 is TGTGCCAGTAGTTTAAATCTAGCGGGAGTTTTTAAGACCCAGTACTTC.

The chain has TRBV12-3 or TRBV12-4 and TRBJ2-3; tentative D call: TRBD2 (5 bases). The ends were cut back, 6 bases at V and 2 bases at J, with 15 bases in the middle. The CDR3 loop spans 15 amino acids. The CDR3 region has the DNA TGTGCCAGCAGACGGACCGCGGAGGTCACAGATACGCAGTATTTT. Protein product: CASRRTAEVTDTQYF.